This T cell receptor (beta chain) was captured by sequencing in a study of blood T cell repertoires in COVID-19. At the level of the study: Donors in the United States, Italy and Spain gave samples during acute or convalescent COVID-19. From T cells, B-cell-depleted T cells, or PBMCs came the material, which was cDNA or gDNA.

Between the trimmed V and J ends, which lost 2 bases and 5 bases, there was a span of 19 bases. This CDR3 comprises 16 residues. Germline CDR1 reads MNHNS; CDR2 reads SASEGT. Per the original data handling: Reference gene primers were amplified, and this amplification served to estimate nucleated cell counts. Method: immunoSEQ multiplex PCR; TCRdb's copy keeps in-frame clones and lacks some. For V, J and clone size, that table is used; D and trimming come from the DNA. The data show 95,000 to 150,000 clones, over 75% seen once. This TCR derives from a woman of 80 years or more with acute or convalescent COVID-19. Sequencing used peripheral blood. The V gene is TRBV6-1, the J gene TRBJ2-7; maybe TRBD1 (6 bases). Here the CDR3 reads CASSESQGRRPNEQYF. Written as DNA, the CDR3 is TGTGCCAGCAGTGAATCACAGGGACGGAGGCCCAACGAGCAGTACTTC.